The present T cell receptor beta chain was sequenced within a study of shared clonotypes between healthy human individuals (dated by TCRdb to about 2020). Context from the whole study: A couple of women and a few men aged 18 to 49 years were included in the cohort. For each donor, CD4 naive and CD4 memory were each given three plates, CD8 naive was given two plates, and CD8 memory was given one plate. To estimate repertoire size and how much clonotypes are shared between individuals, the study performed deep sequencing of blood TCR repertoires from a few healthy adults. Libraries were prepared and TCR repertoires were sequenced by different laboratories using diverse techniques, in order to increase sequencing depth and limit assay-specific biases. Leukapheresis yielded between about 0.8 and 9.5 billion PBMCs per donor.

TCR CDR3 regions were amplified from genomic DNA by multiplex PCR using the deep immunoSEQ assay. Genomic DNA extracted from each cell subset was distributed evenly over all wells of several immunoSEQ 96-well plates, and each plate served as one replicate. For sorted subsets, approximately 200 ng of genomic DNA, equivalent to 30,000 or so T cell genomes, went into each replicate PCR. Purified libraries were quantified with a Qubit 3.0 fluorometer, sized on a Bioanalyzer 2100, and re-quantified with the KAPA Library Quantification kit. Every immunoSEQ 96-well plate was sequenced on a separate single-read 150-cycle Illumina NextSeq 550 flow cell. Processing in the source paper ran as follows. Because the immunoSEQ output held only junctional sequences and lacked quality scores, the filtering could not match the filtering applied to full-length reads. To assign V/J genes and CDR3, sequences were annotated against IMGT germline references using PyIR, a Python wrapper for IgBLAST v1.9. Reads were filtered out if the reads had weak V/J assignments (E-value above 1e-6), no CDR3, stop codons, out-of-frame junctions, or ambiguous translated residues. V3J clonotypes were defined by identical inferred V gene, J gene, and CDR3 amino acid sequence. Percentage overlap between repertoires was computed as shared unique clonotypes divided by the size of the smaller repertoire. Repertoire richness was assessed with RTK rarefaction, the Chao1 estimator, and Recon v2.1 estimates of unobserved clonotypes. For all TCRbeta clonotypes obtained by the gDNA method from a few donors, generation probabilities were computed with OLGA. TCRdb's version of the immuneACCESS table is confined to in-frame rearrangements and falls short of the full clone set. An unresolved V gene accounts for under half of the shortfall where checked; the remainder is of unknown origin. The V and J calls and the clone size are those of that table, but D and trimming were determined from the DNA. Within this sample are some 2.4 million clones, with approximately 93% of them counted one time only. Approximately 0.35% of the sample is taken by the ten largest.

The donors were healthy, HIV-negative adults with no recently reported acute infections or vaccinations. Every donor was a Caucasian adult residing in Nashville, Tennessee, USA. CD4+ T cells were enriched through magnetic negative selection, after which naive cells were positively selected on CD45RA and the remaining negative fraction served as the memory subset. Blood was obtained by leukapheresis, after which PBMCs were separated by Ficoll-Histopaque density gradient centrifugation and cryopreserved in liquid nitrogen vapor phase. Analytical flow cytometry was used to check the purity and quantity of each magnetically sorted T cell population. From each sorted fraction, genomic DNA was isolated and quantified by UV absorbance on a Nanodrop 2000c. Comment on this clone: The antigen it recognizes is unknown. No quality values exist for individual bases; no much larger clone is one base distant.

Relative to germline, V is missing 6 bases and J is missing 7 bases, with 5 bases of the junction outside any gene match. From cysteine to phenylalanine, the CDR3 is 13 amino acids long. Left in the record is the CDR3 DNA by itself, 39 bases read in frame from the first base. The CDR1 and CDR2 encoded by the germline V gene (reference sequence) are LNHDA and SQIVND. Beyond this particular receptor, the publication reports: Rarefaction of sorted-subset datasets indicated incomplete sequencing despite the large sequencing depth. When a handful of donors were compared, the shared fraction of clonotypes was about 5% for naive CD4, around 3.5% for naive CD8, more than 2% for memory CD4, and 0.4% for memory CD8. Sampling was restricted to blood, and TCR repertoires in tissues likely differ from the TCR repertoires found in blood. Naive subsets generally had larger estimated clonotype richness than memory subsets did. The genetic and exposure-history diversity represented was limited by the small number of donors. Clonotypes shared by all four sorted-subset donors showed higher generation probabilities than non-shared clonotypes. Pairwise subsampling indicated that sequencing depth was expected to affect the degree of clonotype sharing among donors.

The chain uses TRBV19 and TRBJ1-5, and 8 junctional nucleotides match TRBD1. Sequenced material: naive CD4+ T cells from PBMCs. The sample's cell subset or site, from its label and the paper: CD45RA+ positively selected. The TCR originated in a man aged 18 to 29 in good health. Some clones in this sample may be carry-over from other donors' samples. CDR3 region: CASRNRGKQPQHF. The DNA reads TGTGCCAGTAGAAACAGGGGGAAACAGCCCCAGCATTTT.